This TCR beta chain was profiled in a study of T cells after posttransplantation cyclophosphamide. Germline assignment: CDR1 SGHTA and CDR2 FQGNSA. The CDR3 is 15 residues long. With V trimmed by 5 bases and J by 1 base, 4 bases remained unmatched. The repertoire was sequenced with immunoSEQ multiplex PCR; TCRdb's copy has only in-frame clones and lacks some. The sample lists fewer than 55,000 clones; roughly 94% were seen once. Material: PBMCs. This chain uses TRBV7-2 with TRBJ2-5; 10 bases map to TRBD2. The receptor was derived from a woman in her twenties or thirties in good health and a related stem cell transplant donor. For the CDR3, the DNA is TGTGCCAGCAGCCGTGAGCGGGGGGGCCAAGAGACCCAGTACTTC. Amino acid sequence: CASSRERGGQETQYF.